The 7 T cell receptor beta chains reported below all come from one sample, sequenced in a study of technical replicates of blood from several donors. Sequencing used immunoSEQ multiplex PCR; TCRdb keeps in-frame clones, though not all of them. This sample has some 87,000 clones, with approximately 97% found just once. The specimen sequenced was T cells isolated from PBMCs. The receptors here all came from a human donor in good health.

The V and J genes are TRBV7-9 and TRBJ1-1, with D hard to call. The germline V gene has CDR1 SEHNR and CDR2 FQNEAQ (reference sequence). CDR3 length: 11 residues. The V gene lost 5 bases and the J gene lost 6 bases, with 7 bases spanning the gap. The CDR3 DNA reads TGTGCCAGCAGCAAAGAGGCTGAAGCTTTCTTT. It encodes CASSKEAEAFF.

The chain carries TRBV9 and TRBJ1-5, with D perhaps TRBD1 (6 bases). Germline CDR1 reads SGDLS; CDR2 reads YYNGEE. V was shortened by 3 bases and J by 4 bases, with 17 bases between the two germline ends. There are 16 residues in the CDR3. This CDR3 is CASSATPDRLNQPQHF. In nucleotides, the CDR3 is TGTGCCAGCAGCGCAACACCGGACAGACTAAATCAGCCCCAGCATTTT. The full variable domain, completed using reference TRBV9 and TRBJ1-5, is DSGVTQTPKHLITATGQRVTLRCSPRSGDLSVYWYQQSLDQGLQFLIQYYNGEERAKGNILERFSAQQFPDLHSELNLSSLELGDSALYFCASSATPDRLNQPQHFGDGTRLSIL.

The chain joins TRBV4-2 to TRBJ2-7; no definite D call. CDR1 is LGHNA, CDR2 YNFKEQ, per germline. The V end was cut by 0 bases, the J end by 2 bases, with 14 bases between. This CDR3 spans 16 amino acids. The DNA of the CDR3 is TGTGCCAGCAGCCAAGATCCCTCCCCTGGGCCCTACGAGCAGTACTTC. Its protein product is CASSQDPSPGPYEQYF.

V and J are TRBV9 and TRBJ1-3; D remains unclear. The ends were cut back, 3 bases at V and 4 bases at J, with 5 bases in the middle. Germline values: CDR1 SGDLS, CDR2 YYNGEE. The CDR3 spans 12 residues. CDR3 coding DNA: TGTGCCAGCAGCGAAAGCGGAAACACCATATATTTT. It specifies CASSESGNTIYF.

The chain carries TRBV13 and TRBJ2-7; possible D gene TRBD2, 5 bases. CDR3 length: 13 residues. Germline V lookup: CDR1 PRHDT, CDR2 FYEKMQ (reference sequence). Trimming stripped 5 bases from V and 6 bases from J, with 14 bases between. In DNA form, the CDR3 reads TGTGCCAGCAGCCCCATCCTAGCTCCCGAGCAGTACTTC. Translated, it gives CASSPILAPEQYF. Complete variable domain (other parts from reference TRBV13 and TRBJ2-7): AAGVIQSPRHLIKEKRETATLKCYPIPRHDTVYWYQQGPGQDPQFLISFYEKMQSDKGSIPDRFSAQQFSDYHSELNMSSLELGDSALYFCASSPILAPEQYFGPGTRLTVT.

The rearrangement uses TRBV5-1 and TRBJ2-7; tentative D call: TRBD2 (6 bases). The CDR3 covers 16 residues. Germline lookup yields CDR1 SGHRS and CDR2 YFSETQ. V was clipped by 4 bases and J by 2 bases, with 19 bases between them. The CDR3 protein is CASSPDLSGGTYEQYF. The CDR3 DNA follows: TGCGCCAGCAGCCCCGACCTTAGCGGAGGGACCTACGAGCAGTACTTC.

The rearrangement uses TRBV10-2 and TRBJ2-7, with D possibly TRBD1 on 6 matching bases. Germline values: CDR1 WSHSY, CDR2 SAAADI. The CDR3 spans 13 residues. The germline V and J ends were trimmed by 9 bases and 2 bases, with 14 bases remaining between them. The CDR3 is CASAGTPTYEQYF. CDR3 nucleotides: TGCGCCAGTGCCGGGACACCGACCTACGAGCAGTACTTC.